Following are 23 T cell receptor beta chains from one sample sequenced in a study of blood T cells in healthy people across ages. Next came a second PCR, run for about 6 to 12 cycles, which used a sample-barcoded 5' primer along with a J-beta primer mix. TCRdb reprocessed the 5' RACE reads with MiXCR, giving one entry per CDR3 protein. The repertoire holds more than 700,000 distinct CDR3 sequences, with approximately 55% as singletons. Source material: blood. The receptors were sampled from a man of 80 years or more in good health.

J is TRBJ1-6 and V is TRBV7-9; D may be TRBD1 (6 bases). Deletions cut 0 bases from V and 12 bases from J, with 15 bases between. CDR3 length: 15 amino acids. From germline, CDR1 is SEHNR and CDR2 FQNEAQ (reference sequence). CDR3 residues: CASSLAQGSKLPLHF. In DNA form, the CDR3 reads TGTGCCAGCAGCTTAGCCCAGGGGTCCAAATTACCCCTCCACTTT. Based on the CDR3 plus reference TRBV7-9 and TRBJ1-6, the full variable domain is DTGVSQNPRHKITKRGQNVTFRCDPISEHNRLYWYRQTLGQGPEFLTYFQNEAQLEKSRLLSDRFSAERPKGSFSTLEIQRTEQGDSAMYLCASSLAQGSKLPLHFGNGTRLTVT.

The rearrangement joins TRBV5-1 to TRBJ1-1; D is unresolved. The ends were cut back, 3 bases at V and 1 base at J, with 13 bases in the middle. In germline, CDR1 is SGHRS, CDR2 YFSETQ. The CDR3 is 15 residues long. The CDR3 DNA reads TGCGCCAGCAGCTCTGGGAGAAAGCGGAACACTGAAGCTTTCTTT. It encodes CASSSGRKRNTEAFF.

This chain uses TRBV28 with TRBJ2-7; 8 positions match TRBD2. The CDR3 loop spans 15 amino acids. Losses at the gene ends were 2 bases for V and 2 bases for J; bases not matched to a gene: 5. CDR1 is MDHEN and CDR2 is SYDVKM in the germline V gene. CDR3 loop: CASSLGGLDPYEQYF. DNA for the CDR3: TGTGCCAGCAGTTTAGGGGGACTAGACCCCTACGAGCAGTACTTC.

Many counts were recorded for this clonotype. The chain combines TRBV7-2 with TRBJ2-7, with D possibly called TRBD1 or TRBD2 (6 bases each). The CDR3 contains 14 residues. Germline CDR1 and CDR2: SGHTA and FQGNSA. Between the trimmed V and J ends, which lost 5 bases and 1 base, there was a span of 12 bases. The CDR3 sequence: CASSRGQPSYEQYF. DNA of the CDR3: TGTGCCAGCAGCCGGGGGCAACCGTCCTACGAGCAGTACTTC.

V and J are TRBV5-1 and TRBJ2-1; 8 bases match TRBD1. V shed 2 bases, J shed 4 bases, and the junction held 11 bases outside the gene matches. Looked up from germline, CDR1 is SGHRS and CDR2 is YFSETQ. The CDR3 totals 17 residues. The CDR3 is CASSFTVGTGGYNEQFF. CDR3 sequence (DNA): TGCGCCAGCAGCTTTACTGTCGGGACAGGAGGGTACAATGAGCAGTTCTTC.

V is TRBV9 and J is TRBJ2-2; D is perhaps TRBD2 (5 bases). V was trimmed by 7 bases and J by 1 base, leaving 8 bases between them. CDR1 and CDR2 from the germline V gene are SGDLS and YYNGEE. This CDR3 contains 13 residues. The CDR3 loop reads CASGSMNTGELFF. The DNA of the CDR3 is TGTGCCAGCGGGAGCATGAACACCGGGGAGCTGTTTTTT.

This chain joins TRBV7-9 and TRBJ1-6; D perhaps matches TRBD1 (5 bases). V was trimmed by 4 bases and J by 5 bases, leaving 12 bases between them. In germline, CDR1 is SEHNR, CDR2 FQNEAQ (reference sequence). This CDR3 is built from 15 residues. CDR3 sequence (DNA): TGTGCCAGCAGCTCTAGTTTGGGGGATAATTCACCCCTCCACTTT. Its translation: CASSSSLGDNSPLHF.

V gene TRBV3-1 combines with J gene TRBJ2-3; 7 bases match TRBD2. The CDR3 is 13 residues long. Germline V CDR1 and CDR2: LGHDT, YNNKEL (reference sequence). V shed 3 bases and J 14 bases; nucleotides not matched to a gene: 11. The CDR3 here is CASSQGGPRYAYF. As DNA, the CDR3 is TGTGCCAGCAGCCAGGGAGGGCCCAGATACGCGTATTTT.

This clonotype turned up a few times. The V and J genes are TRBV6-5 and TRBJ2-3; perhaps TRBD2 as D (6 bases). This CDR3 spans 17 amino acids. Trimming cost V 2 bases and J 6 bases, with 21 bases left between them. CDR1 MNHEY and CDR2 SVGAGI come from the germline V gene. The CDR3 is CASSYAGPARGMDTQYF. In DNA form, the CDR3 reads TGTGCCAGCAGTTACGCGGGACCCGCGCGAGGAATGGATACGCAGTATTTT.

The V gene is TRBV9, the J gene TRBJ2-7; D perhaps matches TRBD2 (5 bases). Germline values: CDR1 SGDLS, CDR2 YYNGEE. The CDR3 totals 14 residues. Deletions cut 2 bases from V and 0 bases from J, with 9 bases between. Here the CDR3 reads CASSVDSASYEQYF. In DNA, the CDR3 is TGTGCCAGCAGCGTTGATAGCGCCTCCTACGAGCAGTACTTC.

In its sample, this clonotype was seen a few times. The V and J genes are TRBV10-3 and TRBJ2-7; TRBD2 is a possible D gene (5 bases). The germline V gene encodes CDR1 ENHRY and CDR2 SYGVKD. Trimming stripped 7 bases from V and 2 bases from J, with 9 bases between. This CDR3 has 12 residues. The CDR3 region has the DNA TGTGCCATCACGGGAAATCCCTACGAGCAGTACTTC. Its protein product is CAITGNPYEQYF.

The chain joins TRBV7-9 to TRBJ1-6; D unresolved. Germline values: CDR1 SEHNR, CDR2 FQNEAQ (reference sequence). This CDR3 is 15 amino acids long. Deletions cut 5 bases from V and 7 bases from J, with 15 bases between. The CDR3 DNA follows: TGTGCCAGCAGCGCCCGGGAGGGAGGGAATTCACCCCTCCACTTT. As protein: CASSAREGGNSPLHF. Variable domain in full (rest from reference TRBV7-9 and TRBJ1-6): DTGVSQNPRHKITKRGQNVTFRCDPISEHNRLYWYRQTLGQGPEFLTYFQNEAQLEKSRLLSDRFSAERPKGSFSTLEIQRTEQGDSAMYLCASSAREGGNSPLHFGNGTRLTVT.

The chain combines TRBV24-1 with TRBJ2-3, with TRBD1 identical over 7 bases. Germline CDR1 KGHDR, CDR2 SFDVKD. The V segment lost 9 bases and the J segment 14 bases; nucleotides outside the gene matches: 16. This CDR3 has 13 residues. The CDR3, as DNA: TGTGCCACCGGCGACAGGGCCTTGGAAGGGGCGTATTTT. It is translated as CATGDRALEGAYF.

This chain joins TRBV6-2 or TRBV6-3 and TRBJ2-4, with D perhaps TRBD1 or TRBD2 (5 bases each). V lost 7 bases and J lost 0, with 13 bases in between. Germline V lookup: CDR1 MNHEY, CDR2 SVGEGT. This CDR3 is built from 15 residues. The DNA of the CDR3 is TGTGCCAGCACCCTGGGGACCGCAGCCAAAAACATTCAGTACTTC. Protein sequence: CASTLGTAAKNIQYF.

This clonotype was seen only a few times. The chain links TRBV5-1 to TRBJ2-5; 12 nucleotides agree with TRBD2. Germline-derived CDR1 and CDR2 are SGHRS and YFSETQ. The CDR3 sequence is 19 residues long. With 4 bases clipped from V and 7 bases from J, the junction kept 20 bases outside the gene matches. The DNA of the CDR3 is TGCGCCAGCAGCCCCCCCAAAACTAGCGGGAGGCCCTCATGGTTGACCCAGTACTTC. It is translated as CASSPPKTSGRPSWLTQYF.

The chain carries TRBV24-1 and TRBJ2-2; TRBD1 agrees at 7 bases. The CDR3 spans 16 residues. Germline loops: CDR1 KGHDR, CDR2 SFDVKD. J was trimmed by 1 base and V by 6 bases; bases with no gene match: 7. The CDR3 protein is CATSWYRDRNTGELFF. CDR3 DNA sequence: TGTGCCACCAGTTGGTACCGGGACAGGAACACCGGGGAGCTGTTTTTT.

A few counts support this clonotype. The chain combines TRBV7-9 with TRBJ1-4, with 9 positions matching TRBD1. The CDR3 has 14 residues. The V gene end was trimmed by 3 bases and the J gene end by 8 bases; junction bases not matched to a gene: 4. Germline V gene data show CDR1 as SEHNR and CDR2 as FQNEAQ (reference sequence). CDR3 DNA: TGTGCCAGCAGCTTGGACAGGGGTGACGAAAAACTGTTTTTT. Protein: CASSLDRGDEKLFF.

This chain joins TRBV4-2 and TRBJ2-5, with unresolved D. This CDR3 spans 15 amino acids. Germline CDR1 and CDR2: LGHNA and YNFKEQ. Deletions cut 1 base from V and 3 bases from J, with 12 bases between. The CDR3, as DNA: TGTGCCAGCAGCCAAGGGCTTGAGAGGAAAGAGACCCAGTACTTC. Translation: CASSQGLERKETQYF.

This clonotype was counted ten times or more. The rearrangement uses TRBV6-2 or TRBV6-3 and TRBJ2-7, with 7 nucleotides matching TRBD2. V lost 8 bases and J lost 2; bases outside the gene matches: 12. The CDR3 has 15 residues. Germline CDR1 MNHEY, CDR2 SVGEGT. CDR3 sequence: CASLQWASGPYEQYF. CDR3 bases: TGTGCCAGCCTCCAGTGGGCTAGCGGACCCTACGAGCAGTACTTC.

V is TRBV27 and J is TRBJ2-1; possible D gene TRBD2, 6 bases. The V end lost 5 bases, the J end lost 3 bases, and 8 bases lay between the germline ends. This CDR3 is 13 amino acids long. Germline CDR1 MNHEY, CDR2 SMNVEV (reference sequence). CDR3 sequence: CASSKTSYNEQFF. The DNA of the CDR3 is TGTGCCAGCAGTAAGACTAGCTACAATGAGCAGTTCTTC.

The chain is built from TRBV10-3 and TRBJ2-4, with 16 bases lining up with TRBD2. The DNA end lines up better with TRBJ2-7; the J call may be wrong. CDR1 ENHRY and CDR2 SYGVKD come from the germline V gene. The CDR3 covers 16 residues. The CDR3 DNA is TGTGCCATCAGTGGTGGGACTAGCGGGAGGGACTACGAGCAGTACTTC. Encoded protein: CAISGGTSGRDYEQYF.

This chain links TRBV7-8 with TRBJ2-5; D is undetermined. This CDR3 contains 14 residues. Germline lookup yields CDR1 SGHVS and CDR2 FQNEAQ. V was cut by 5 bases and J by 5 bases, with 15 bases left in between. DNA for the CDR3: TGTGCCAGCAGCCCCCAAGGAAGTCTCGAGACCCAGTACTTC. Amino acid sequence: CASSPQGSLETQYF.

The CDR3 sequence is CASRTGQVYEQYF. DNA of the CDR3: TGTGCCAGCAGGACCGGACAGGTTTACGAGCAGTACTTC. The chain links TRBV27 to TRBJ2-7; 7 bases are shared with TRBD1. Trimming removed 6 bases from V and 4 bases from J; junction bases left unmatched: 6. The CDR3 contains 13 residues. Germline V gene sequence: CDR1 MNHEY, CDR2 SMNVEV (reference sequence).